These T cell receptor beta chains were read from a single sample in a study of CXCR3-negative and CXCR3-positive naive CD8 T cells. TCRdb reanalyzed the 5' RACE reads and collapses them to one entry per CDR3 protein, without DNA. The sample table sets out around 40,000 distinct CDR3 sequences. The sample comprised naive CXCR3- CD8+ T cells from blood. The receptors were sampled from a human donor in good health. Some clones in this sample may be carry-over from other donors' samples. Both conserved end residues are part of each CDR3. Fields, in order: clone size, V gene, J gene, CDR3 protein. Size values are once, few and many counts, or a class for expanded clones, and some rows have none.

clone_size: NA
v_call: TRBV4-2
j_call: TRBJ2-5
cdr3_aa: CASSQDFYMRDQETQYF

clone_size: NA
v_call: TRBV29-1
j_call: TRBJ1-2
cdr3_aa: CSVEWKGPPLF

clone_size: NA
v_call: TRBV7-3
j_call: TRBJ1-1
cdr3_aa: CASSLLTGGEAFF

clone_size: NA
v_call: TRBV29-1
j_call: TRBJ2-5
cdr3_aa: CSVEEGREEGTQYF

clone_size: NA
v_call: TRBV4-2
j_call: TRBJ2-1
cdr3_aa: CASSQDPTNHNEQFF

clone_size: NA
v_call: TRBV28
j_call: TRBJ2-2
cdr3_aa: CASSPRVNTGELFF

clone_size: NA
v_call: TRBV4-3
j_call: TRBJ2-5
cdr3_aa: CASSQDHLAEETQYF

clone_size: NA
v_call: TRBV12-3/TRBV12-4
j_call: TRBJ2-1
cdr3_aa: CASSLGQEQFF

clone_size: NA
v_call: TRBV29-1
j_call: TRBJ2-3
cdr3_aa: CSVDGDTDTDTQYF

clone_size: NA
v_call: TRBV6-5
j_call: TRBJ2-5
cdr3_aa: CASSYYHQETQYF

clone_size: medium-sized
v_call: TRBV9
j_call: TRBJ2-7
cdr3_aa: CASSVSGRDEQYF

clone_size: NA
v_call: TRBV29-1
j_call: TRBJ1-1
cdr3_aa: CSVEEVGNTEAFF

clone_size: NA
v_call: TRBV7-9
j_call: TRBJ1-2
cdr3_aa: CASSSSGDGYTF

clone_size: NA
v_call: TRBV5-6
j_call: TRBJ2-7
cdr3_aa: CASSSMGLHYEQYF

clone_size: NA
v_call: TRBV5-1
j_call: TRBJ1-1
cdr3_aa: CASSLYDTYTEAFF

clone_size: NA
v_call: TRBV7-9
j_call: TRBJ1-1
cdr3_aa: CASSSPPDSEAFF

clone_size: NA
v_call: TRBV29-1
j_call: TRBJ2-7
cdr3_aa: CSVMTGEYEQYF

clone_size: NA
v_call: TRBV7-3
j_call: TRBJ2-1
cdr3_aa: CASSLLLGGTLDEQFF

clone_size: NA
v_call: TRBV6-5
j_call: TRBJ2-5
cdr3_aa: CASRRGATTQETQYF

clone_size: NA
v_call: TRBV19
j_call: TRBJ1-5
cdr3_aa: CASSISGQGLYSNQPQHF

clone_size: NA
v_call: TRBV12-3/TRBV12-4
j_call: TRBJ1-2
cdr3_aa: CASSTGEHYGYTF

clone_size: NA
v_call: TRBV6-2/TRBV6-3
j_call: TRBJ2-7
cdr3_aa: CASSYSLQGVPYEQYF

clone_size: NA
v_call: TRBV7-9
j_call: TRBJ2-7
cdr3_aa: CASSLTGPYEQYF

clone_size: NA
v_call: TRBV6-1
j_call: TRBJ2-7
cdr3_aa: CASSTSTGEVYEQYF

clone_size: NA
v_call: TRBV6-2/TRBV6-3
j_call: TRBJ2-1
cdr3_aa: CASTPIRNNEQFF

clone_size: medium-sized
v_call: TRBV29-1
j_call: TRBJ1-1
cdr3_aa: CSVEGEGWKNTEAFF

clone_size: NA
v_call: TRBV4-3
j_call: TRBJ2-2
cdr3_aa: CASSQGLEFSGELFF

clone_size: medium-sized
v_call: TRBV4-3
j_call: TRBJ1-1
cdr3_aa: CASSKDAGEPAEAFF

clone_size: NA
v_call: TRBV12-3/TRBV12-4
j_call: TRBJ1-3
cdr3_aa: CASRTSTGGGNTIYF

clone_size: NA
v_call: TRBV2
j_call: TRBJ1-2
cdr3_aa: CASSEAPGPGGYTF

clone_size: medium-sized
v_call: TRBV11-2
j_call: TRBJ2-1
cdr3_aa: CASSLASWKAQFF

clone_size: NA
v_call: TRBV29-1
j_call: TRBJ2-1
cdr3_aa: CSVEGGPHEQFF

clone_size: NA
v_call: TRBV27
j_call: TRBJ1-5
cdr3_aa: CASSSSTYSNQPQHF

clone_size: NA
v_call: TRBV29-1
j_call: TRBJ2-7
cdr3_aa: CSVGTDYEQYF

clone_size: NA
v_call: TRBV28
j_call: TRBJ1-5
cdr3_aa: CASSFRGGVQPQHF

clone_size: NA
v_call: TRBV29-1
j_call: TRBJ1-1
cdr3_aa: CSVEHLNTEAFF

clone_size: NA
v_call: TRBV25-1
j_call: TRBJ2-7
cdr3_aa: CASSDSPEQYF

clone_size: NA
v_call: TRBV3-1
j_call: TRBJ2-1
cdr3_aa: CASSFTGTTYNEQFF

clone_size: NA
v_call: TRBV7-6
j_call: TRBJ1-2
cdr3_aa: CASSPRGGVDYGYTF

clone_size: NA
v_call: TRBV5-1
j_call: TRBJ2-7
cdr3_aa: CASSLVDSGGYEQYF

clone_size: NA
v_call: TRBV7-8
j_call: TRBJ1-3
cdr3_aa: CASSLGDFQGTIYF

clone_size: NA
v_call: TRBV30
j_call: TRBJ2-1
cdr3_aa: CAWELTGVVNEQFF

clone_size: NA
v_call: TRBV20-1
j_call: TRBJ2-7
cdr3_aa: CSARPRDRLYEQYF

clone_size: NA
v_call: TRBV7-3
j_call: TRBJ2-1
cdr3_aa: CASSASGGPSDEQFF

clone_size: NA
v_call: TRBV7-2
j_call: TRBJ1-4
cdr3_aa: CASSPYVDLTRDEKLFF

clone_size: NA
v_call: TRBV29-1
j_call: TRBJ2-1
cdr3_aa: CSVEDQGASKAGNEQFF

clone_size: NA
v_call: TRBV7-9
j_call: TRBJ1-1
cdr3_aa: CASSGAQANTEAFF

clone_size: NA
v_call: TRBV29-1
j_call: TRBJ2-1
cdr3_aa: CSVGGQDYSSYNEQFF

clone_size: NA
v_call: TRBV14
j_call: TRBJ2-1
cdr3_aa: CASSPLTKGDYNEQFF

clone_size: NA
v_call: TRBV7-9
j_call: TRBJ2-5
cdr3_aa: CASSSKDSPLQETQYF

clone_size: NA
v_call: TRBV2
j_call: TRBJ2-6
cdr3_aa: CASCGGLTGANVLTF